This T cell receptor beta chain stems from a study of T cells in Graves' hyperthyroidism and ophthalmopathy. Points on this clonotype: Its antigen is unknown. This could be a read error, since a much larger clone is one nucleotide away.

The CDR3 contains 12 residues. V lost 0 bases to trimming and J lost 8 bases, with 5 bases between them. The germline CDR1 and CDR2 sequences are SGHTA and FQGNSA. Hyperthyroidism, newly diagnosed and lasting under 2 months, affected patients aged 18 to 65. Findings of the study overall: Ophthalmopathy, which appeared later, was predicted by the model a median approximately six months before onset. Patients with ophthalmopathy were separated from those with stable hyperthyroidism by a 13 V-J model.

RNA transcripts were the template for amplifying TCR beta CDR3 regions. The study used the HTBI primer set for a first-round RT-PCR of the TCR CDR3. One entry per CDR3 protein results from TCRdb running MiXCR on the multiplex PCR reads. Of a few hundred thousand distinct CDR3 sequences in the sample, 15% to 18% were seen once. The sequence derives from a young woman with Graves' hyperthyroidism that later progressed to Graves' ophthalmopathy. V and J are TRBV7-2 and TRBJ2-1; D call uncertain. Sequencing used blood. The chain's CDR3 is CASSLAIDEQFF. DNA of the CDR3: TGTGCCAGCAGCTTAGCGATCGATGAGCAGTTCTTC.